This T cell receptor beta chain is from a study of T-cell reconstitution after alpha-beta-depleted transplantation in children. Study-wide results and limits: T-cell numbers and diversity one year post-transplant derived largely from freshly generated T cells. As was reported, about two months after transplant, alpha-beta T cells came from several hundred expanded graft clones. Certain patients had high TCRbeta diversity at day 60, and it came from recipient T cells and thymic progenitors that survived.

Unique molecular identifiers were incorporated when the TCRbeta library was constructed. TCRdb re-derived calls from the PCR reads in MiXCR, one entry per CDR3 protein. The data contain 500,000 to 650,000 distinct CDR3 sequences, 13% of them singletons. CDR1 is SGHRS and CDR2 is YFSETQ in the germline V gene. There are 15 residues in the CDR3. V shed 4 bases and J 6 bases; nucleotides not matched to a gene: 8. A few counts support this clonotype. Its cognate antigen is unknown. Sample: PBMCs, mostly from graft donor cells, taken 360 days after TCRalphabeta/CD19-depleted stem cell transplant. V is TRBV5-1 and J is TRBJ1-5; 9 bases are shared with TRBD1. The receptor comes from a male patient aged 10 to 17 who had a stem cell transplant for acute myeloid leukemia, so the T cells may come from the graft donor. The CDR3, as DNA: TGCGCCAGCAGCCCGGGACAGGGTACAGGTCAGCCCCAGCATTTT. Its translation: CASSPGQGTGQPQHF. Looking up the rest from reference TRBV5-1 and TRBJ1-5 gives the full variable domain: KAGVTQTPRYLIKTRGQQVTLSCSPISGHRSVSWYQQTPGQGLQFLFEYFSETQRNKGNFPGRFSGRQFSNSRSEMNVSTLELGDSALYLCASSPGQGTGQPQHFGDGTRLSIL.